The source of this T cell receptor beta chain is a study of blood T cell repertoires in COVID-19 (dated by TCRdb to the early 2020s). At the level of the whole study: Collaborator samples came from the United States, Italy and Spain and covered acute and convalescent phases of COVID-19. The prospective study material was composed of cDNA or gDNA derived from T cells, B-cell-depleted T cells, or PBMCs. Subjects who had been exposed to COVID-19, were actively infected with it, or had recovered from it provided the deeply sampled blood TCRbeta repertoires that made up the dataset. A freely available public database, intended as a resource for researchers studying the immune response to SARS-CoV-2, is where the repertoires were released. The samples were drawn from two sources: the first 160 participants of the ongoing ImmuneRACE study, and 1,200 or so subjects contributed by 6 global collaborators. Sample metadata almost always included a de-identified subject ID, COVID-19 status, age in years and sex. Where HLA class I and class II types were available, the types were taken from metadata supplied by the sample provider, not from assay-based typing. The investigation overall reported the following: How much clinical and demographic metadata was included differed by source and by participant, and the metadata was provided uncurated.

One collaborating source in Seattle enrolled patients during active infection and followed them longitudinally through the course of disease. Whole blood was collected in K2EDTA tubes by collaborating institutions according to the institutions' own protocols. For TCRbeta analysis, collaborators shipped samples as frozen whole blood, isolated PBMCs, or DNA extracted from either of those sample types. The immunoSEQ Assay, a bias-controlled multiplex PCR, was used to amplify TCRbeta CDR3 regions from genomic DNA. The authors' analysis ran thus. The number of nucleated cells in each sample was estimated from the amplification of reference gene primers within the assay. To quantify the absolute abundance of each unique TCRbeta CDR3 rearrangement, sequence reads were collapsed and filtered. For each sample, productive Simpson clonality was calculated as the square root of Simpson's diversity index across productive rearrangements. Here the immuneACCESS table is served through TCRdb, limited to in-frame sequences with V and J called. Missing clones are a known gap in these copies; in checked studies unresolved V genes cover under half, and the rest lacks a known reason. V and J calls and clone size come straight from that table; D and trimming were deduced from the DNA. Recorded for this sample are fewer than 140,000 clones; 75% to 85% of them occurred a single time. The ten largest clonotypes hold about 6.3% of the sample.

CDR1 and CDR2 are read off the germline V gene (reference sequence) as LNHDA and SQIVND. V is trimmed back by 7 bases and J by 2 bases, and the junction contains 7 bases that no gene match accounts for. The CDR3 has 14 amino acids, counting the end cysteine and phenylalanine. The read is trimmed to its CDR3 DNA, 42 bases read in frame from base 1. As for this clone: Its antigen is unknown. No quality values exist for individual bases; no much larger clone is one base distant.

Sample: peripheral blood. This clonotype was obtained from an elderly man with COVID-19, enrolled during active disease. The V and J segments used are TRBV19 and TRBJ2-5; the central 7 bases match TRBD2. The DNA is as follows: TGTGCCAGTAACTACGGGAGGACGCAAGAGACCCAGTACTTC. Translated, it gives CASNYGRTQETQYF.